Below, 3 T cell receptor beta chains from the same sample are listed, as sequenced in a study of tumor-infiltrating lymphocytes in oesophageal squamous cell carcinoma. MiXCR, applied by TCRdb to the PCR reads, yields one record per CDR3 protein. The sample shows 10,000 to 12,000 distinct CDR3 sequences, roughly 60% of them seen only once. The sequenced sample consisted of esophageal tumor tissue. These receptors all stem from a female donor with esophageal squamous cell carcinoma.

This clonotype has a handful of counts. Compared with germline, one end of the junction differs, possibly owing to a read error. V usage is TRBV7-7 and J usage is TRBJ2-1; TRBD2 might be the D (6 bases). Germline V gene lookup returns CDR1 SSHAT and CDR2 FNYEAQ (reference sequence). The CDR3 runs to 13 residues. CDR3 nucleotide sequence: TGTGCTAGCAGCCTCACCGGGACTGGGGAGCAGTTCTTC. Residues: CASSLTGTGEQFF.

This chain connects TRBV6-6 to TRBJ2-3; D is ambiguous. This CDR3 is built from 15 residues. Germline V gives CDR1 MNHNY, CDR2 SVGAGI (reference sequence). V lost 6 bases to trimming and J lost 0 bases, with 13 bases between them. In DNA form, the CDR3 reads TGTGCCAGCAGCGCCCTAGACTCCAGCACAGATACGCAGTATTTT. Its translation is CASSALDSSTDTQYF.

CDR3 sequence (DNA): TGTGCCAGCAGCTTACTCCTCTCCGGTCCCTACAATGAGCAGTACTTC. Its protein is CASSLLLSGPYNEQYF. The chain has TRBV7-2 and TRBJ2-1, with unresolved D. TRBJ2-7 explains the end of the DNA better; the J call may be wrong. CDR1 SGHTA and CDR2 FQGNSA come from the germline V gene. This CDR3 spans 16 amino acids.